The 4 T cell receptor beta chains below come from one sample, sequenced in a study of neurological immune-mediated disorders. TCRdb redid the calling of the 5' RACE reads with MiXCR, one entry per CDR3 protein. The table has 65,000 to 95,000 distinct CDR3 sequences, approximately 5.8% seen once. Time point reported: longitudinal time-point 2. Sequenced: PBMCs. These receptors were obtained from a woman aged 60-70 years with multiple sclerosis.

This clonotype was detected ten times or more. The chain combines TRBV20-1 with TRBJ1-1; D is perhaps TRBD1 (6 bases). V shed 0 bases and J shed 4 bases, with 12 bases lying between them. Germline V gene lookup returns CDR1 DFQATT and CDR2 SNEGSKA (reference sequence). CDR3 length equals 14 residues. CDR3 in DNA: TGCAGTGCTAGAGATGAGGGGGGCGGCACTGAAGCTTTCTTT. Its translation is CSARDEGGGTEAFF.

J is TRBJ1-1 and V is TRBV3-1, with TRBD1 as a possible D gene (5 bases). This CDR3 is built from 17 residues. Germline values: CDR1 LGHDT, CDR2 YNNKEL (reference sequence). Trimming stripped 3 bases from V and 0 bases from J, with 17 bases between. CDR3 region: CASSQNPGFPMNTEAFF. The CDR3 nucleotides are TGTGCCAGCAGCCAGAACCCAGGGTTTCCGATGAACACTGAAGCTTTCTTT.

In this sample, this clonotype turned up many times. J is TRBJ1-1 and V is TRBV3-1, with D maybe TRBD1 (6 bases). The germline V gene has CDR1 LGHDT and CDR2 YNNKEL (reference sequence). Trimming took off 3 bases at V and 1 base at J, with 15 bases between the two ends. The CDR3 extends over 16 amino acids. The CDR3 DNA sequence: TGTGCCAGCAGCCACACAAGGGGGACTGGGAACACTGAAGCTTTCTTT. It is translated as CASSHTRGTGNTEAFF.

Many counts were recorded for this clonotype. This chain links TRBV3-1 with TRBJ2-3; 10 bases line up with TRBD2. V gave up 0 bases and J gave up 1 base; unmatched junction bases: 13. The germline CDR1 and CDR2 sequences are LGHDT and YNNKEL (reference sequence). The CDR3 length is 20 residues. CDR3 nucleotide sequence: TGTGCCAGCAGCCAAGATCAAAAGCGGGGGGGCCTAGGACGCACAGATACGCAGTATTTT. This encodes CASSQDQKRGGLGRTDTQYF.